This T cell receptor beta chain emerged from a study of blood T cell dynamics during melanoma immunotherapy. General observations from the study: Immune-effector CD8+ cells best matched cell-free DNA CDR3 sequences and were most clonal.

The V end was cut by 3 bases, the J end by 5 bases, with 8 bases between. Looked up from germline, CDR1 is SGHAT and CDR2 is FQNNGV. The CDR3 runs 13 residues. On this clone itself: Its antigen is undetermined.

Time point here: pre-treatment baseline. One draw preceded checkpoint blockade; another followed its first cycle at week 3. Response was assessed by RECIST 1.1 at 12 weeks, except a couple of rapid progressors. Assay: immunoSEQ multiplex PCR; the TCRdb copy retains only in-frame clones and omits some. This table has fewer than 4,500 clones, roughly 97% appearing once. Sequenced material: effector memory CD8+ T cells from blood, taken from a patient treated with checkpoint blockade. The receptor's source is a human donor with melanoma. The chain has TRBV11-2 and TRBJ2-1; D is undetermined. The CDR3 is CASSFPIDNEQFF. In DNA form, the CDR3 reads TGTGCCAGCAGCTTTCCGATAGACAATGAGCAGTTCTTC. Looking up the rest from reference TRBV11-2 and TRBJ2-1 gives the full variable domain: EAGVAQSPRYKIIEKRQSVAFWCNPISGHATLYWYQQILGQGPKLLIQFQNNGVVDDSQLPKDRFSAERLKGVDSTLKIQPAKLEDSAVYLCASSFPIDNEQFFGPGTRLTVL.